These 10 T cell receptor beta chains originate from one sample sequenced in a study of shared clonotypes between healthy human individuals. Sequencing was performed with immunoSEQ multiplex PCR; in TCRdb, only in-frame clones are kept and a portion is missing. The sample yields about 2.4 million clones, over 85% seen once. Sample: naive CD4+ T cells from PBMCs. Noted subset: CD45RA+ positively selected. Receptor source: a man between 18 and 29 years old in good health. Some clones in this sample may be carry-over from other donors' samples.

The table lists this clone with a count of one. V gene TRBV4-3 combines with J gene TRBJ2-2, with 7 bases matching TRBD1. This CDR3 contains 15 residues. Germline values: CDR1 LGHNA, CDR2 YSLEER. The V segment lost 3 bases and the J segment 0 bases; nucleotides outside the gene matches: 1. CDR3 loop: CASSHTGANTGELFF. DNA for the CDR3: TGCGCCAGCAGCCACACAGGGGCGAACACCGGGGAGCTGTTTTTT.

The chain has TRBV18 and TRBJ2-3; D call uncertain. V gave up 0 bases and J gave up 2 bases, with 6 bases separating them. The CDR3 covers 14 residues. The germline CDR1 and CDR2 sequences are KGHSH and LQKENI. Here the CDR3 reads CASSPPVSTDTQYF. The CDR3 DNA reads TGTGCCAGCTCACCACCGGTATCCACAGATACGCAGTATTTT.

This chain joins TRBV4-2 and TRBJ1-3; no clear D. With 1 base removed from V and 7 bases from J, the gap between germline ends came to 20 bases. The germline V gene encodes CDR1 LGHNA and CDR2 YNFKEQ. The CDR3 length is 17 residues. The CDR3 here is CASSQARGGIGGNTIYF. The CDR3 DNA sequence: TGTGCCAGCAGCCAAGCCCGAGGAGGTATTGGAGGGAACACCATATATTTT.

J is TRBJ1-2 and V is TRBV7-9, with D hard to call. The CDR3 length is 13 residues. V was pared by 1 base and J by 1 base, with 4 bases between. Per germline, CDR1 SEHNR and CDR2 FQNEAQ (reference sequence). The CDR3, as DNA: TGTGCCAGCAGCTTAGACGTTAACTATGGCTACACCTTC. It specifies CASSLDVNYGYTF.

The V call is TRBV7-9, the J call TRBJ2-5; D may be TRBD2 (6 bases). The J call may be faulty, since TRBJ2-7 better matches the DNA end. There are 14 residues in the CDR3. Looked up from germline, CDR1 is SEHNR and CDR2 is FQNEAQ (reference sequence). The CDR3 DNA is TGTGCCAGCACCTGGGAGGTGGTCCCCTACGAGCAGTACTTC. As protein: CASTWEVVPYEQYF.

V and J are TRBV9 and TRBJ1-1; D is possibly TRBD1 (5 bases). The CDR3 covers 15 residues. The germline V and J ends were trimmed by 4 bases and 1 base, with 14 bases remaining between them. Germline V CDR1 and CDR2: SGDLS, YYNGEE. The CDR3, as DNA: TGTGCCAGCAGCCCAAGGGGAGTGCCGAACACTGAAGCTTTCTTT. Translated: CASSPRGVPNTEAFF.

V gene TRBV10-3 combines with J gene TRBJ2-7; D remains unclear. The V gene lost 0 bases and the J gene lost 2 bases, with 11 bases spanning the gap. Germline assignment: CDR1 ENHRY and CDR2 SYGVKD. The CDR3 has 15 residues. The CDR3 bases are TGTGCCATCAGTGAGTCGGCGGCGCTGGCCTACGAGCAGTACTTC. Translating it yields CAISESAALAYEQYF.

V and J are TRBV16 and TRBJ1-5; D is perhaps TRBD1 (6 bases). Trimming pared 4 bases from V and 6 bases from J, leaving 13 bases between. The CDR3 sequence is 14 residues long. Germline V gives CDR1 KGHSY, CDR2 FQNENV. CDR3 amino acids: CASSLEGVFQPQHF. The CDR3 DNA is TGTGCCAGCAGCCTTGAGGGGGTTTTTCAGCCCCAGCATTTT.

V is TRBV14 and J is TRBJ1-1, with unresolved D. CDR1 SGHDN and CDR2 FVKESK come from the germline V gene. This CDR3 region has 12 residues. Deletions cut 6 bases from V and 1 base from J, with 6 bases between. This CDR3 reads CASRDRNTEAFF. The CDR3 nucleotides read TGTGCCAGCAGGGACCGGAACACTGAAGCTTTCTTT.

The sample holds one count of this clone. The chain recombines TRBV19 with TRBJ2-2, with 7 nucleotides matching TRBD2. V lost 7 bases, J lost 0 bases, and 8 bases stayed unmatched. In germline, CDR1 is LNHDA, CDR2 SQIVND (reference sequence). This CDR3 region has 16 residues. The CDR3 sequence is CASTGRSGTNTGELFF. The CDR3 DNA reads TGTGCCAGTACCGGCAGGAGCGGGACGAACACCGGGGAGCTGTTTTTT.